This entry lists 4 T cell receptor beta chains sequenced from one sample in a study of PD-L1 blockade in urothelial cancer. Sequencing used immunoSEQ multiplex PCR; TCRdb keeps in-frame clones, though not all of them. The sample includes about 80,000 clones, approximately 90% of them seen just once. The source material was PBMCs, sampled around atezolizumab (anti-PD-L1) treatment. The source of these receptors is a woman aged 70 to 79 with urothelial cancer.

The CDR3 here is CASSPGVAGTPYEQYF. Here the CDR3 DNA reads TGTGCCAGCAGCCCGGGGGTAGCGGGGACACCCTACGAGCAGTACTTC. V is TRBV5-4 and J is TRBJ2-7; 8 nucleotides match TRBD2. From germline, CDR1 is SGHNT and CDR2 YYREEE (reference sequence). V lost 4 bases and J lost 2; bases outside the gene matches: 11. CDR3 size: 16 residues.

The chain couples TRBV5-1 to TRBJ2-1; maybe TRBD2 (6 bases). Trimming cost V 0 bases and J 7 bases, with 29 bases left between them. The CDR3 covers 20 residues. Germline CDR1 SGHRS, CDR2 YFSETQ. The CDR3 nucleotides are TGCGCCAGCAGCTTGGTCTCGGGAGCAGGACCCCAACCCAGATTGAATGAGCAGTTCTTC. Translating it yields CASSLVSGAGPQPRLNEQFF.

J is TRBJ2-1 and V is TRBV5-5; D gene uncertain. This CDR3 has 11 amino acids. Trimming shortened V by 5 bases and J by 8 bases, and 8 bases separated the two germline ends. CDR1 SGHKS and CDR2 YYEKEE come from the germline V gene (reference sequence). CDR3 protein: CASSYPDEQFF. In DNA, the CDR3 is TGTGCCAGCAGTTACCCGGATGAGCAGTTCTTC.

The chain uses TRBV11-3 and TRBJ2-7; TRBD2 agrees at 8 bases. The V gene end was trimmed by 5 bases and the J gene end by 7 bases; junction bases not matched to a gene: 13. Germline CDR1 SGHNT, CDR2 YENEEA. This CDR3 comprises 15 residues. Here the CDR3 DNA reads TGTGCCAGCAGCGCCAGGACTAGCTCGTCGGTAGAGCAGTACTTC. It encodes CASSARTSSSVEQYF.